The clone carrying this T cell receptor (beta chain) was seen repeatedly, ten times or more. Its cognate antigen is unknown. The cDNA was generated through 5'RACE incorporating 10-nucleotide random UMIs. TCRdb reanalysed the 5' RACE reads using MiXCR and keeps one entry per CDR3 protein. The table lists more than 75,000 distinct CDR3 sequences, around 4.6% of them singletons. This record belongs to a study of neurological immune-mediated disorders. This CDR3 contains 14 residues. Germline CDR1 is DFQATT and CDR2 is SNEGSKA (reference sequence). V shed 5 bases and J shed 4 bases, with 15 bases lying between them. Whole-study results and caveats: No CDR3 amino acid sequences recurred among expanded clones across subjects, suggesting private repertoires in all groups. With the multiple sclerosis repertoire cluster, neither clinical nor MRI features showed any association.

The sequencing sample was made of PBMCs. The chain has TRBV20-1 and TRBJ2-1; D not certain. The source of this sequence is a woman younger than 45 with multiple sclerosis. The CDR3 region has the DNA TGCAGTGCTCCTCCCGACGTTGCTTACAATGAGCAGTTCTTC. As protein: CSAPPDVAYNEQFF.